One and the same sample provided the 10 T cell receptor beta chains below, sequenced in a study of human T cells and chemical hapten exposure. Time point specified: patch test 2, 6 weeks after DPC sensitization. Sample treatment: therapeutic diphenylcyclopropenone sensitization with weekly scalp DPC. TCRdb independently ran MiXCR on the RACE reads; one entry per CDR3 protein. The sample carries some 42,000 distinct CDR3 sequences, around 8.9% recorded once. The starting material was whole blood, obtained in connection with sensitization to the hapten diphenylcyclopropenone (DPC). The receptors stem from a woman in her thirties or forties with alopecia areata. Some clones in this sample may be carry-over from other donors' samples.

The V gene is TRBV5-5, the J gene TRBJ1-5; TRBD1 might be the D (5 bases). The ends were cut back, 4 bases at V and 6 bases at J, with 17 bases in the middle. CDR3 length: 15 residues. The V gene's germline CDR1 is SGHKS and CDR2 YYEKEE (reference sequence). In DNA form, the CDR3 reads TGTGCCAGCAGCCCCCAGGGTGACCCTTTTCAGCCCCAGCATTTT. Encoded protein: CASSPQGDPFQPQHF.

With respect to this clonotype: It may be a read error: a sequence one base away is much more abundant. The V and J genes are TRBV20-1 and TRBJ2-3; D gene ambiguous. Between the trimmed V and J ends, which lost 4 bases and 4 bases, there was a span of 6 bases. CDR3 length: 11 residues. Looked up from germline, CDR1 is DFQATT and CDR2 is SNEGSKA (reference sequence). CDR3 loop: CSATFSDTQYF. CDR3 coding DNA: TGCAGTGCTACGTTCTCAGATACGCAGTATTTT.

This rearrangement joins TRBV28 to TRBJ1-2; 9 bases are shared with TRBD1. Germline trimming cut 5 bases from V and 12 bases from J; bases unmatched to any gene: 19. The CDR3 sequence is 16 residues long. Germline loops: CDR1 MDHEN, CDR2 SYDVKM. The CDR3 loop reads CASSVGIGQGLRMNTF. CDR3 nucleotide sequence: TGTGCCAGCAGTGTAGGAATCGGACAGGGGCTGAGAATGAACACCTTC.

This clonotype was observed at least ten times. The CDR3 DNA reads as TGTGCCATCAGTGACCCCGGGACTAGGTTCTACGAGCAGTACTTC. Amino acid sequence: CAISDPGTRFYEQYF. V and J are TRBV10-3 and TRBJ2-7; 8 positions agree with TRBD2. J gave up 3 bases and V 3 bases, and 7 bases lay outside the gene matches. The CDR3 consists of 15 residues. Germline values: CDR1 ENHRY, CDR2 SYGVKD.

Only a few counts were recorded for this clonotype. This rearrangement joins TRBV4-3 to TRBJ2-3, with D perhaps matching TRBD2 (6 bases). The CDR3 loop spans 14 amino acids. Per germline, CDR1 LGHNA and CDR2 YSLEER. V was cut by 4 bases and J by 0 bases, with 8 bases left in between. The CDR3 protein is CASSPGTSTDTQYF. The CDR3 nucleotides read TGCGCCAGCAGCCCTGGGACTAGCACAGATACGCAGTATTTT.

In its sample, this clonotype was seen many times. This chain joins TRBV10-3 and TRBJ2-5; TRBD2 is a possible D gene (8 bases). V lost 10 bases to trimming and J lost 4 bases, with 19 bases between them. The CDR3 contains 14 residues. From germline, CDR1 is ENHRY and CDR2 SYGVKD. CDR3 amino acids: CATSDRAGGETQYF. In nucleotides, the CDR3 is TGTGCCACCTCCGACAGGGCGGGGGGAGAGACCCAGTACTTC.

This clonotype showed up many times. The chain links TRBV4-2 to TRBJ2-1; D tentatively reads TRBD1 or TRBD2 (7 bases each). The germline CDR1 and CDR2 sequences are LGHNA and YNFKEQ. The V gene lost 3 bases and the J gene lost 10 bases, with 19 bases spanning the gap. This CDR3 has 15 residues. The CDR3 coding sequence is TGTGCCAGCAGCCATGGAGCGGGACAGAGGTTAGAGCAGTTCTTC. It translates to CASSHGAGQRLEQFF.

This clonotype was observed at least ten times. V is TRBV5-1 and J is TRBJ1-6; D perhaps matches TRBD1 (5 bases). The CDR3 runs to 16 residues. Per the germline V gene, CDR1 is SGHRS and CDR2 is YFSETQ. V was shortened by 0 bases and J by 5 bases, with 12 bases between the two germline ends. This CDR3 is CASSLGPGANNSPLHF. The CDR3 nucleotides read TGCGCCAGCAGCTTGGGGCCCGGGGCTAATAATTCACCCCTCCACTTT.

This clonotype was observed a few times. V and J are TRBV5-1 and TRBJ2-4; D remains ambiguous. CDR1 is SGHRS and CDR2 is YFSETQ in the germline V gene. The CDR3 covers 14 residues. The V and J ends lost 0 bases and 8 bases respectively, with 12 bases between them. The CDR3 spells CASSLDVMGYIQYF. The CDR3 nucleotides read TGCGCCAGCAGCTTGGACGTTATGGGGTACATTCAGTACTTC.

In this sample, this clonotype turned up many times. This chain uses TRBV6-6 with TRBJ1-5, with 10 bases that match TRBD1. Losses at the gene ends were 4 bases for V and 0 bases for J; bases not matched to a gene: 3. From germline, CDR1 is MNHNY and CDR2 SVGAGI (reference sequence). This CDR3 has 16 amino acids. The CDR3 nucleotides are TGTGCCAGCAGTTCCGGGACAGGGGATAGCAATCAGCCCCAGCATTTT. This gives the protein CASSSGTGDSNQPQHF.